The clone carrying this TCR beta chain was detected many times. The antigen is not known. Graves' hyperthyroidism was deemed stable given no ophthalmopathy progression within 18 months. The patients, who ranged from 18 to 65 in age, presented with newly diagnosed hyperthyroidism lasting under 2 months. Exclusion of patients followed from uncontrolled infection, other autoimmune disease, pregnancy or lactation. The sample comes from a study of T cells in Graves' hyperthyroidism and ophthalmopathy. Study observations and caveats: Stable hyperthyroidism was told apart from ophthalmopathy by a model built on 13 V-J features.

Amplified TCR beta CDR3 regions derived from RNA transcripts. The TCR CDR3 was amplified in a first-round RT-PCR using the HTBI primer set. TCRdb re-derived calls from the multiplex PCR reads in MiXCR, one entry per CDR3 protein. The table includes about 360,000 distinct CDR3 sequences, over 15% detected once. Trimming removed 3 bases at V and 1 base at J, with 12 bases between. Per the germline V gene, CDR1 is KGHSH and CDR2 is LQKENI. The CDR3 sequence is 15 residues long. Sequenced input: blood. This receptor was obtained from a woman between 18 and 30 years old with Graves' hyperthyroidism. J is TRBJ2-5 and V is TRBV18, with D hard to call. CDR3: CASSPSNGLQETQYF. The CDR3 coding sequence is TGTGCCAGCTCACCCTCCAACGGGCTCCAAGAGACCCAGTACTTC.